This T cell receptor beta chain originates from a study of T-cell reconstitution after alpha-beta-depleted transplantation in children. The V gene end was trimmed by 4 bases and the J gene end by 3 bases; junction bases not matched to a gene: 13. The germline V gene has CDR1 MNHNY and CDR2 SVGAGI (reference sequence). This CDR3 is built from 18 residues. The authors prepared the TCRbeta library with unique molecular identifiers. TCRdb reprocessed the PCR reads with MiXCR, giving one entry per CDR3 protein. The repertoire consists of some 520,000 distinct CDR3 sequences, with less than 35% occurring once and the leading ten covering approximately 2.3%.

The TCR originated in a human donor who donated a stem cell graft to a child with aplastic anemia. The V gene is TRBV6-6, the J gene TRBJ2-7; 12 nucleotides agree with TRBD1. The source was PBMCs from the stem cell graft donor, collected from the stem cell graft. The CDR3 region is CASSSENWGQGARYEQYF. The CDR3 DNA sequence: TGTGCCAGCAGTTCAGAGAACTGGGGACAGGGGGCGCGCTACGAGCAGTACTTC.